A single sample is the source of the 27 T cell receptor beta chains below, sequenced in a study of T cell responses to AZD1222 COVID-19 vaccine. Measured with immunoSEQ multiplex PCR; TCRdb has only the in-frame clones, and not every one. The sample includes some 200,000 clones, approximately 90% seen only once; the top ten take about 3.5%. This specimen was peripheral blood, taken 28 days after the second dose of the MenACWY control vaccine. Every receptor here comes from an adult who received the MenACWY meningococcal vaccine as a control.

CDR3 protein: CASRGTSGRNTGELFF. The CDR3 bases are TGTGCCAGCAGGGGAACTAGCGGGAGGAACACCGGGGAGCTGTTTTTT. The chain combines TRBV2 with TRBJ2-2; TRBD2 matches at 11 bases. Germline V CDR1 and CDR2: SNHLY, FYNNEI. The CDR3 sequence is 16 residues long. V gave up 6 bases and J gave up 1 base; unmatched junction bases: 4.

This clone was observed a few times. This chain uses TRBV6-5 with TRBJ1-6; D not resolved. This CDR3 spans 13 amino acids. The V end was cut by 5 bases, the J end by 9 bases, with 11 bases between. Per the germline V gene, CDR1 is MNHEY and CDR2 is SVGAGI. The CDR3 sequence is CASSPIQSSPLHF. Written as DNA, the CDR3 is TGTGCCAGCAGTCCTATCCAGAGTTCACCCCTCCACTTT.

The chain is built from TRBV15 and TRBJ1-1, with no clear D. Germline lookup yields CDR1 LNHNV and CDR2 YYDKDF (reference sequence). V was shortened by 0 bases and J by 8 bases, with 16 bases between the two germline ends. The CDR3 length is 15 residues. CDR3 sequence (DNA): TGTGCCACCAGCAGAGATGCGGGCCTGGCTACGGAAGCTTTCTTT. Its translation: CATSRDAGLATEAFF.

This sequence joins TRBV5-1 and TRBJ2-7; D may be TRBD2 (6 bases). The CDR3 sequence is 13 residues long. The germline V gene encodes CDR1 SGHRS and CDR2 YFSETQ. Trimming cost V 5 bases and J 5 bases, with 14 bases left between them. The CDR3 region is CASRSREVNEQYF. In DNA, the CDR3 is TGCGCCAGCAGATCGAGGGAGGTCAACGAGCAGTACTTC.

The chain employs TRBV30 and TRBJ1-2; TRBD1 agrees at 8 bases. Germline assignment: CDR1 GTSNPN and CDR2 SVGIG (reference sequence). V was pared by 2 bases and J by 6 bases, with 5 bases of the junction left unmatched. CDR3 size: 13 residues. CDR3 sequence: CAWSKTGAHGYTF. In nucleotides, the CDR3 is TGTGCCTGGAGTAAGACAGGGGCCCATGGCTACACCTTC.

CDR3 nucleotide sequence: TGTGCCAGCAGCTTAGAGGGGTTGAGCAATCAGCCCCAGCATTTT. It yields the protein CASSLEGLSNQPQHF. The rearrangement joins TRBV7-6 to TRBJ1-5; maybe TRBD1 (5 bases). The CDR3 loop spans 15 amino acids. The germline V and J ends were trimmed by 1 base and 1 base, with 8 bases remaining between them. Germline assignment: CDR1 SGHVS and CDR2 FNYEAQ.

This chain's CDR3 is CSVVQSSNQPQHF. The DNA for the CDR3 is TGCAGCGTTGTACAATCGAGCAATCAGCCCCAGCATTTT. The chain joins TRBV29-1 to TRBJ1-5; D is uncertain. V lost 4 bases to trimming and J lost 1 base, with 8 bases between them. The CDR3 covers 13 residues. Germline V gene data show CDR1 as SQVTM and CDR2 as ANQGSEA.

The chain is built from TRBV7-8 and TRBJ2-1; D perhaps matches TRBD1 (6 bases). The length of the CDR3 is 16 residues. In germline, CDR1 is SGHVS, CDR2 FQNEAQ. V lost 5 bases and J 0 bases, leaving 14 bases between the germline ends. The CDR3 DNA reads TGTGCCAGCAGCGCGTACAGGGTTAGCTCCTACAATGAGCAGTTCTTC. Its translation: CASSAYRVSSYNEQFF.

V is TRBV7-6 and J is TRBJ2-7; 8 nucleotides agree with TRBD2. V trimming: 5 bases; J trimming: 5 bases; junction bases outside the gene matches: 14. There are 16 residues in the CDR3. Germline V gene sequence: CDR1 SGHVS, CDR2 FNYEAQ. The CDR3 region is CASSPAFREGVHEQYF. The CDR3 DNA sequence: TGTGCCAGCAGCCCCGCTTTCCGGGAGGGCGTTCACGAGCAGTACTTC. Based on the CDR3 plus reference TRBV7-6 and TRBJ2-7, the full variable domain is GAGVSQSPRYKVTKRGQDVALRCDPISGHVSLYWYRQALGQGPEFLTYFNYEAQQDKSGLPNDRFSAERPEGSISTLTIQRTEQRDSAMYRCASSPAFREGVHEQYFGPGTRLTVT.

This chain uses TRBV11-1 with TRBJ2-1; D perhaps matches TRBD2 (5 bases). The CDR3 sequence is 12 residues long. V shed 5 bases and J shed 9 bases, with 11 bases lying between them. Germline-derived CDR1 and CDR2 are SGHAT and FQDESV (reference sequence). This CDR3 is CASSRDFSEQFF. The CDR3 DNA reads TGTGCCAGCAGCCGGGATTTTAGTGAGCAGTTCTTC.

This clone was picked up one time. The rearrangement links TRBV5-4 to TRBJ1-2; D is unresolved. Germline CDR1 and CDR2: SGHNT and YYREEE (reference sequence). The CDR3 covers 13 residues. Trimming left V 4 bases short and J 2 bases short, with 9 bases between. CDR3 amino acids: CASSGGINYGYTF. DNA of the CDR3: TGTGCCAGCAGCGGCGGGATAAACTATGGCTACACCTTC.

The chain joins TRBV18 to TRBJ2-2, with 10 bases fitting TRBD1. V was pared by 4 bases and J by 5 bases, with 1 base of the junction left unmatched. The germline V gene has CDR1 KGHSH and CDR2 LQKENI. This CDR3 region has 14 residues. As DNA, the CDR3 is TGTGCCAGCTCACGGACAGGGGGAACCGGGGAGCTGTTTTTT. Encoded protein: CASSRTGGTGELFF. The entire variable domain, with the rest obtained from reference TRBV18 and TRBJ2-2, is as follows: NAGVMQNPRHLVRRRGQEARLRCSPMKGHSHVYWYRQLPEEGLKFMVYLQKENIIDESGMPKERFSAEFPKEGPSILRIQQVVRGDSAAYFCASSRTGGTGELFFGEGSRLTVL.

This chain connects TRBV6-6 to TRBJ1-5; unclear D gene. In germline, CDR1 is MNHNY, CDR2 SVGAGI (reference sequence). The CDR3 spans 14 residues. V lost 4 bases and J lost 2, with 9 bases in between. CDR3 amino acids: CASSFSVGNQPQHF. CDR3 in DNA: TGTGCCAGCAGTTTTTCTGTGGGCAATCAGCCCCAGCATTTT.

This rearrangement joins TRBV27 to TRBJ2-1; D remains unclear. This CDR3 is built from 15 residues. Germline-derived CDR1 and CDR2 are MNHEY and SMNVEV (reference sequence). The V end was cut by 3 bases, the J end by 7 bases, with 16 bases between. The CDR3 protein is CASSLQANVGNEQFF. The CDR3 DNA is TGTGCCAGCAGTTTGCAGGCAAACGTGGGGAATGAGCAGTTCTTC.

The rearrangement joins TRBV5-6 to TRBJ1-3, with a tentative D call TRBD1 (6 bases). The V end lost 2 bases, the J end lost 3 bases, and 12 bases lay between the germline ends. The germline V gene has CDR1 SGHDT and CDR2 YYEEEE. The CDR3 length is 15 residues. CDR3 residues: CASSFMGGRGNTIYF. In DNA form, the CDR3 reads TGTGCCAGCAGCTTTATGGGGGGCCGTGGAAACACCATATATTTT.

The V and J genes are TRBV5-8 and TRBJ1-1; D unresolved. The CDR3 runs to 16 residues. Deletions cut 1 base from V and 0 bases from J, with 13 bases between. CDR1 is SGHTS and CDR2 is YDEGEE in the germline V gene. CDR3 sequence: CASSLSVGNVNTEAFF. Written as DNA, the CDR3 is TGTGCCAGCAGCTTGAGCGTAGGCAATGTGAACACTGAAGCTTTCTTT. Complete variable domain (other parts from reference TRBV5-8 and TRBJ1-1): EAGVTQSPTHLIKTRGQQATLRCSPISGHTSVYWYQQALGLGLQFLLWYDEGEERNRGNFPPRFSGRQFPNYSSELNVNALELEDSALYLCASSLSVGNVNTEAFFGQGTRLTVV.

The chain joins TRBV25-1 to TRBJ2-1; weak D call: TRBD1 (6 bases). Trimming took 7 bases from V and 6 from J, leaving 10 bases between them. This CDR3 has 12 amino acids. Germline V gives CDR1 MGHDK, CDR2 SYGVNS. The CDR3 coding sequence is TGTGCCAGCACGCAGGGGTTCAATGAGCAGTTCTTC. It codes for CASTQGFNEQFF.

Points on this clone: Sequence at one end of the junction differs from germline and may be a read error. The V gene is TRBV18, the J gene TRBJ1-6, with a weak D call TRBD1 (5 bases). Germline V gene data show CDR1 as KGHSH and CDR2 as LQKENI. The CDR3 spans 14 residues. The chain's CDR3 is CASSPGADNSPLHF. The CDR3 DNA is TGTGCCAGCTCACCAGGGGCAGATAACTCACCCCTCCACTTT.

The V call is TRBV18, the J call TRBJ1-1; D call uncertain. V was pared by 3 bases and J by 2 bases, with 10 bases between. This CDR3 has 14 amino acids. CDR1 and CDR2 from the germline V gene are KGHSH and LQKENI. CDR3 sequence: CASSPGLTNTEAFF. CDR3 coding DNA: TGTGCCAGCTCACCCGGACTAACCAACACTGAAGCTTTCTTT. Supplemented by reference TRBV18 and TRBJ1-1, the full variable domain reads NAGVMQNPRHLVRRRGQEARLRCSPMKGHSHVYWYRQLPEEGLKFMVYLQKENIIDESGMPKERFSAEFPKEGPSILRIQQVVRGDSAAYFCASSPGLTNTEAFFGQGTRLTVV.

This clone was observed a single time. The chain links TRBV9 to TRBJ2-3; perhaps TRBD2 as D (6 bases). This CDR3 region has 14 residues. V lost 3 bases to trimming and J lost 9 bases, with 17 bases between them. The V gene's germline CDR1 is SGDLS and CDR2 YYNGEE. The CDR3: CASSAHLLGSTQYF. In DNA form, the CDR3 reads TGTGCCAGCAGCGCCCACCTTCTCGGGAGCACGCAGTATTTT.

The chain joins TRBV19 to TRBJ1-6; possible D gene TRBD1, 5 bases. Trimming left V 3 bases short and J 8 bases short, with 14 bases between. The germline CDR1 and CDR2 sequences are LNHDA and SQIVND (reference sequence). CDR3 length: 15 amino acids. The CDR3 protein is CASSMTQGMDSPLHF. The DNA of the CDR3 is TGTGCCAGTAGTATGACTCAGGGTATGGATTCACCCCTCCACTTT.

The chain carries TRBV7-9 and TRBJ2-3; D is ambiguous. The germline V gene encodes CDR1 SEHNR and CDR2 FQNEAQ (reference sequence). Between the trimmed V and J ends, which lost 1 base and 4 bases, there was a span of 3 bases. The CDR3 extends over 12 amino acids. Here the CDR3 DNA reads TGTGCCAGCAGCTTAGTCGCAGATACGCAGTATTTT. Residues: CASSLVADTQYF.

As regards this clone: The sample has other DNA sequences that encode this CDR3 too. V is TRBV6-1 and J is TRBJ2-2; no clear D. CDR1 and CDR2 (germline): MNHNS, SASEGT. V lost 0 bases to trimming and J lost 3 bases, with 5 bases between them. This CDR3 contains 14 residues. In DNA form, the CDR3 reads TGTGCCAGCAGTGAAGCGAGAGACACCGGGGAGCTGTTTTTT. Amino acid sequence: CASSEARDTGELFF.

The V call is TRBV4-2, the J call TRBJ2-1; TRBD2 agrees at 10 bases. The germline V gene encodes CDR1 LGHNA and CDR2 YNFKEQ. After removal of 3 bases from V and 7 bases from J, the junction contained 15 bases not matched to a gene. The CDR3 runs 18 residues. CDR3 in DNA: TGTGCCAGCAGCCAGAATTTAGCGGGAGGACGCCTTGGAAATGAGCAGTTCTTC. Its translation: CASSQNLAGGRLGNEQFF.

This rearrangement joins TRBV5-1 to TRBJ1-3; tentative D call: TRBD1 (5 bases). Germline V gene lookup returns CDR1 SGHRS and CDR2 YFSETQ. The CDR3 runs 17 residues. The V end lost 2 bases, the J end lost 3 bases, and 18 bases lay between the germline ends. Written as DNA, the CDR3 is TGCGCCAGCAGCTTCCGGGGGGTCCCGATGGATGGAAACACCATATATTTT. Encoded protein: CASSFRGVPMDGNTIYF.

This chain uses TRBV6-5 with TRBJ2-5; 11 bases are shared with TRBD1. Trimming cost V 2 bases and J 4 bases; bases outside gene matches: 3. Per the germline V gene, CDR1 is MNHEY and CDR2 is SVGAGI. The CDR3 is 15 amino acids. The CDR3, as DNA: TGTGCCAGCAGTTACGGACAGGGGGCAAGAGAGACCCAGTACTTC. Its translation is CASSYGQGARETQYF.

V is TRBV9 and J is TRBJ1-3; 11 positions match TRBD1. The CDR3 length is 17 residues. CDR1 is SGDLS, CDR2 YYNGEE, per germline. The junction had 8 bases not matched to a gene; V was cut back by 2 bases and J by 4 bases. CDR3 protein: CASSVNGQGAEGNTIYF. In nucleotides, the CDR3 is TGTGCCAGCAGCGTCAATGGACAGGGGGCCGAGGGAAACACCATATATTTT.